The 25 T cell receptor beta chains listed next were all sequenced from one sample in a study of T cell changes during pregnancy in multiple sclerosis. TCRdb's table, derived via immunoSEQ multiplex PCR, lists solely in-frame clones and lacks some. The repertoire holds some 60,000 clones, with 93% as singletons. Source: peripheral blood, taken after pregnancy. These receptors all stem from a female donor with multiple sclerosis, enrolled in a pregnancy study.

This clone was observed once. This rearrangement joins TRBV5-6 to TRBJ1-1, with 12 bases identical to TRBD1. The CDR3 has 16 residues. Unmatched junction bases numbered 8, after V lost 4 bases and J lost 4 bases. CDR1 and CDR2 from the germline V gene are SGHDT and YYEEEE. In DNA, the CDR3 is TGTGCCAGCAGCAAGGGGACAGGGGGCAGGGGCACTGAAGCTTTCTTT. Encoded protein: CASSKGTGGRGTEAFF. The full variable domain, its missing parts supplied by reference TRBV5-6 and TRBJ1-1, is DAGVTQSPTHLIKTRGQQVTLRCSPKSGHDTVSWYQQALGQGPQFIFQYYEEEERQRGNFPDRFSGHQFPNYSSELNVNALLLGDSALYLCASSKGTGGRGTEAFFGQGTRLTVV.

J is TRBJ2-1 and V is TRBV14, with D perhaps matching TRBD2 (6 bases). This CDR3 spans 17 amino acids. V was clipped by 3 bases and J by 8 bases, with 23 bases between them. Germline loops: CDR1 SGHDN, CDR2 FVKESK. DNA for the CDR3: TGTGCCAGCAGCCAGTTACCGGGACTTAACTTGGATCATGAGCAGTTCTTC. Translated: CASSQLPGLNLDHEQFF.

V and J are TRBV29-1 and TRBJ2-3; no definite D call. V was cut by 2 bases and J by 0 bases, with 18 bases left in between. CDR3 length equals 17 residues. Germline-derived CDR1 and CDR2 are SQVTM and ANQGSEA. The CDR3 sequence is CSVEKYGRGTSTDTQYF. In DNA form, the CDR3 reads TGCAGCGTTGAAAAGTACGGCCGAGGCACTAGCACAGATACGCAGTATTTT.

The gene calls are TRBV19 and TRBJ1-5; the D gene is possibly TRBD1 (6 bases). In germline, CDR1 is LNHDA, CDR2 SQIVND (reference sequence). CDR3 length: 15 residues. Trimming pared 5 bases from V and 2 bases from J, leaving 13 bases between. For the CDR3, the DNA is TGTGCCAGTAGTGTCCTCAGGGGTGGCAATCAGCCCCAGCATTTT. Its protein is CASSVLRGGNQPQHF.

In this sample, this clone turned up once. The chain has TRBV4-3 and TRBJ2-1, with 9 bases lining up with TRBD2. V gave up 0 bases and J gave up 7 bases; unmatched junction bases: 7. The germline V gene encodes CDR1 LGHNA and CDR2 YSLEER. There are 16 residues in the CDR3. CDR3 sequence: CASSQDVLAGINEQFF. CDR3 coding DNA: TGCGCCAGCAGCCAAGATGTCCTAGCGGGAATAAATGAGCAGTTCTTC.

The chain joins TRBV2 to TRBJ1-2, with D possibly being TRBD1 (5 bases). There are 14 residues in the CDR3. Trimming removed 8 bases at V and 1 base at J, with 14 bases between. Germline V lookup: CDR1 SNHLY, CDR2 FYNNEI. The CDR3 region is CASRDFQGNYGYTF. CDR3 coding DNA: TGTGCCAGCCGAGACTTCCAGGGTAACTATGGCTACACCTTC. The full variable domain, with the rest looked up from reference TRBV2 and TRBJ1-2, is EPEVTQTPSHQVTQMGQEVILRCVPISNHLYFYWYRQILGQKVEFLVSFYNNEISEKSEIFDDQFSVERPDGSNFTLKIRSTKLEDSAMYFCASRDFQGNYGYTFGSGTRLTVV.

V is TRBV9 and J is TRBJ2-3; TRBD2 is a possible D gene (5 bases). Germline V gene data show CDR1 as SGDLS and CDR2 as YYNGEE. The CDR3 covers 14 residues. Trimming removed 3 bases from V and 0 bases from J, with 8 bases in between. CDR3 region: CASSESGSTDTQYF. The CDR3 DNA reads TGTGCCAGCAGCGAGAGCGGAAGCACAGATACGCAGTATTTT.

Judged by abundance, this clone is medium-sized. The rearrangement links TRBV4-2 to TRBJ2-1; D might be TRBD1 (6 bases). Germline CDR1 is LGHNA and CDR2 is YNFKEQ. CDR3 length: 16 residues. V lost 0 bases and J lost 0, with 9 bases in between. CDR3 bases: TGTGCCAGCAGCCAAGATCAGGGGAGCTCCTACAATGAGCAGTTCTTC. The encoded protein is CASSQDQGSSYNEQFF.

This chain connects TRBV13 to TRBJ1-1; 9 bases map to TRBD1. Germline assignment: CDR1 PRHDT and CDR2 FYEKMQ (reference sequence). CDR3 length: 19 residues. With V trimmed by 3 bases and J by 6 bases, 20 bases remained unmatched. The CDR3 protein is CASSFLLIWGQGTPAEAFF. CDR3 nucleotides: TGTGCCAGCAGCTTTCTCCTAATTTGGGGACAGGGAACCCCGGCTGAAGCTTTCTTT.

The genes are TRBV11-2 and TRBJ2-7; 7 nucleotides align to TRBD1. After removal of 5 bases from V and 3 bases from J, the junction contained 10 bases not matched to a gene. Germline V lookup: CDR1 SGHAT, CDR2 FQNNGV. The CDR3 has 15 amino acids. This chain's CDR3 is CASSATGTVIYEQYF. CDR3 DNA: TGTGCCAGCAGCGCCACCGGGACAGTGATCTACGAGCAGTACTTC.

Ten or more counts support this clone. The V and J genes are TRBV6-4 and TRBJ2-2; D perhaps matches TRBD2 (5 bases). The CDR3 covers 14 residues. The V gene lost 0 bases and the J gene lost 3 bases, with 5 bases spanning the gap. Germline V gene lookup returns CDR1 MRHNA and CDR2 SNTAGT. Written as DNA, the CDR3 is TGTGCCAGCAGTGACTCTAGCGACACCGGGGAGCTGTTTTTT. Amino acids: CASSDSSDTGELFF.

The genes are TRBV7-2 and TRBJ1-1; tentative D call: TRBD1 (5 bases). The CDR3 has 14 residues. Germline lookup yields CDR1 SGHTA and CDR2 FQGNSA. The V and J ends lost 8 bases and 4 bases respectively, with 17 bases between them. The CDR3 loop is CASSIGNGGTEAFF. The CDR3 nucleotides are TGTGCCAGCTCCATCGGGAACGGGGGCACTGAAGCTTTCTTT.

This chain links TRBV4-1 with TRBJ2-7; TRBD2 matches 7 bases. The CDR3 contains 16 residues. Germline V CDR1 and CDR2: MGHRA, YSYEKL. J lost 2 bases, V lost 1 base, and 8 bases had no gene match. DNA of the CDR3: TGCGCCAGCAGCCAAGCCACTAGCGAGAAGGCCTACGAGCAGTACTTC. Protein product: CASSQATSEKAYEQYF.

V gene TRBV6-5 combines with J gene TRBJ2-3; D perhaps matches TRBD1 (5 bases). Germline lookup yields CDR1 MNHEY and CDR2 SVGAGI. CDR3 length: 16 residues. V lost 4 bases to trimming and J lost 2 bases, with 16 bases between them. This CDR3 is CASSWEGAETTDTQYF. CDR3 nucleotide sequence: TGTGCCAGCAGTTGGGAAGGGGCGGAAACCACAGATACGCAGTATTTT.

The gene calls are TRBV7-3 and TRBJ2-7, with 9 bases aligning to TRBD1. J was trimmed by 3 bases and V by 2 bases; bases with no gene match: 5. This CDR3 is built from 15 residues. CDR1 SGHTA and CDR2 FQGTGA come from the germline V gene. The CDR3 loop reads CASSLHPTGGYEQYF. DNA of the CDR3: TGTGCCAGCAGCTTACATCCGACAGGGGGCTACGAGCAGTACTTC. Full variable domain (rest looked up from reference TRBV7-3 and TRBJ2-7): GAGVSQTPSNKVTEKGKYVELRCDPISGHTALYWYRQSLGQGPEFLIYFQGTGAADDSGLPNDRFFAVRPEGSVSTLKIQRTERGDSAVYLCASSLHPTGGYEQYFGPGTRLTVT.

The V and J genes are TRBV19 and TRBJ2-7, with 9 bases matching TRBD1. CDR3 length: 13 residues. The germline V gene has CDR1 LNHDA and CDR2 SQIVND (reference sequence). V lost 5 bases, J lost 4 bases, and 3 bases stayed unmatched. The CDR3 bases are TGTGCCAGTAGTCCAGACAGGGGGTACGAGCAGTACTTC. This gives the protein CASSPDRGYEQYF.

The chain joins TRBV7-2 to TRBJ2-1; 8 nucleotides line up with TRBD2. The V gene end was trimmed by 3 bases and the J gene end by 5 bases; junction bases not matched to a gene: 9. Germline V gene data show CDR1 as SGHTA and CDR2 as FQGNSA. The CDR3 consists of 16 residues. The CDR3: CASSFQAGESNNEQFF. DNA of the CDR3: TGTGCCAGCAGCTTTCAAGCGGGAGAGTCGAACAATGAGCAGTTCTTC.

This chain joins TRBV28 and TRBJ2-2; 14 bases agree with TRBD2. The V gene end was trimmed by 3 bases and the J gene end by 7 bases; junction bases not matched to a gene: 7. The CDR3 length is 17 residues. Germline assignment: CDR1 MDHEN and CDR2 SYDVKM. CDR3 sequence (DNA): TGTGCCAGCAGTTTCGGGACTAGCGGGAGTTTTAGCGGGGAGCTGTTTTTT. Amino acids: CASSFGTSGSFSGELFF.

CDR3 in amino acids: CASSMVAGNYEQYF. The CDR3, as DNA: TGTGCCAGTAGTATGGTGGCAGGGAACTACGAGCAGTACTTC. The genes are TRBV19 and TRBJ2-7, with D possibly being TRBD1 (5 bases). The CDR3 covers 14 residues. Trimming took off 3 bases at V and 3 bases at J, with 12 bases between the two ends. Per germline, CDR1 LNHDA and CDR2 SQIVND (reference sequence).

V usage is TRBV4-3 and J usage is TRBJ2-1, with TRBD2 identical over 9 bases. This CDR3 is built from 17 residues. V lost 2 bases to trimming and J lost 0 bases; unmatched junction nucleotides: 5. Per germline, CDR1 LGHNA and CDR2 YSLEER. This CDR3 is CASSQSWTSASYNEQFF. The CDR3 nucleotides are TGCGCCAGCAGCCAATCCTGGACTAGCGCCTCCTACAATGAGCAGTTCTTC.

The chain couples TRBV29-1 to TRBJ2-3; possibly TRBD2 for D (6 bases). Trimming pared 0 bases from V and 8 bases from J, leaving 12 bases between. CDR1 is SQVTM, CDR2 ANQGSEA, per germline. The CDR3 is 13 residues long. The CDR3 region is CSVEELVGGTQYF. CDR3 bases: TGCAGCGTTGAAGAACTAGTCGGGGGTACGCAGTATTTT.

CDR3 DNA: TGTGCCAGCTCACCCTCAGGGGTTTGGGAAAAACTGTTTTTT. Amino acids: CASSPSGVWEKLFF. The chain joins TRBV18 to TRBJ1-4, with TRBD1 as a possible D gene (6 bases). This CDR3 is built from 14 residues. The V and J ends lost 3 bases and 8 bases respectively, with 13 bases between them. Germline loops: CDR1 KGHSH, CDR2 LQKENI. Complete variable domain (other parts from reference TRBV18 and TRBJ1-4): NAGVMQNPRHLVRRRGQEARLRCSPMKGHSHVYWYRQLPEEGLKFMVYLQKENIIDESGMPKERFSAEFPKEGPSILRIQQVVRGDSAAYFCASSPSGVWEKLFFGSGTQLSVL.

The chain links TRBV11-3 to TRBJ1-2; no firm D call. The CDR3 loop spans 14 amino acids. CDR1 is SGHNT and CDR2 is YENEEA in the germline V gene. V was trimmed by 5 bases and J by 1 base, leaving 11 bases between them. This CDR3 is CASSPTNYNYGYTF. CDR3 coding DNA: TGTGCCAGCAGCCCTACTAATTATAACTATGGCTACACCTTC.

This sequence joins TRBV7-3 and TRBJ2-3; 13 bases line up with TRBD2. Germline CDR1 is SGHTA and CDR2 is FQGTGA. This CDR3 is 16 amino acids long. V shed 5 bases, J shed 5 bases, and the junction held 7 bases outside the gene matches. As DNA, the CDR3 is TGTGCCAGCAGCCTAGGACTAGCGGGAGCGGGAGATACGCAGTATTTT. Its translation is CASSLGLAGAGDTQYF.

The V gene is TRBV7-6, the J gene TRBJ2-5, with 7 bases identical to TRBD2. The CDR3 covers 14 residues. V was clipped by 1 base and J by 7 bases; unmatched bases: 6. CDR1 and CDR2 from the germline V gene are SGHVS and FNYEAQ. Here the CDR3 DNA reads TGTGCCAGCAGCTTAGGCGGGAGCTTAGTGACCCAGTACTTC. It encodes CASSLGGSLVTQYF.